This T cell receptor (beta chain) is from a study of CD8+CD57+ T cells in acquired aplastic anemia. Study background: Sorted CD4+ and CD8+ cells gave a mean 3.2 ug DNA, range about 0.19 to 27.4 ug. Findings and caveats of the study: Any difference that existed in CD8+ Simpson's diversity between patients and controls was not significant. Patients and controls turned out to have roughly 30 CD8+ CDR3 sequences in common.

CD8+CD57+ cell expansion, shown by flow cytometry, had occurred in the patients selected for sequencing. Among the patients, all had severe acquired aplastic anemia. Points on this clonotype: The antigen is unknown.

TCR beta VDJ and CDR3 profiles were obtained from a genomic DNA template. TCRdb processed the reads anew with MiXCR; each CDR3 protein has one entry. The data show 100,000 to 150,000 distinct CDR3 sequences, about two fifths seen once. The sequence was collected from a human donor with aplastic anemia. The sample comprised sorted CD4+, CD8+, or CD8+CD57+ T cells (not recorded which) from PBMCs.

CDR3: CASSQTRSLYNSPLHF. CDR3 sequence (DNA): TGTGCCAGCAGCCAAACTCGGAGTCTTTATAATTCACCCCTCCACTTT. This rearrangement joins TRBV14 to TRBJ1-6; no firm D call. The V gene lost 2 bases and the J gene lost 4 bases, with 12 bases spanning the gap. Germline V CDR1 and CDR2: SGHDN, FVKESK. The CDR3 loop spans 16 amino acids.